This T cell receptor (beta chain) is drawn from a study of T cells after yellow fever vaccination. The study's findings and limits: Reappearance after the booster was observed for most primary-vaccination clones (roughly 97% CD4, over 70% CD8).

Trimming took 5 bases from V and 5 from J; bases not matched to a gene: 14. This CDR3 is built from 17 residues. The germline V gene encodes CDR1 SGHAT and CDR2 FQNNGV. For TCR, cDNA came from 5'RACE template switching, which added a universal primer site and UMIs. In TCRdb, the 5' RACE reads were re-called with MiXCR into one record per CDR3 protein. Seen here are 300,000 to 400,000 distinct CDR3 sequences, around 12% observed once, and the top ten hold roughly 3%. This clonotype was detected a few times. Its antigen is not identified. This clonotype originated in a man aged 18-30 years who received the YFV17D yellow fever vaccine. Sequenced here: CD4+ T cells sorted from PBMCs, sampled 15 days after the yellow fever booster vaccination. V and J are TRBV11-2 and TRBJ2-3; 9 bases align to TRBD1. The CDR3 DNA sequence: TGTGCCAGCAGCCCTGGGGTTACAGGGGGCTTAGGAGATACGCAGTATTTT. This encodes CASSPGVTGGLGDTQYF. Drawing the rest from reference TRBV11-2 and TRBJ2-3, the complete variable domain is EAGVAQSPRYKIIEKRQSVAFWCNPISGHATLYWYQQILGQGPKLLIQFQNNGVVDDSQLPKDRFSAERLKGVDSTLKIQPAKLEDSAVYLCASSPGVTGGLGDTQYFGPGTRLTVL.